This TCR beta chain was sequenced in a study of CD8 T cells in ankylosing spondylitis. Remarks on this clonotype: The antigen remains undetermined.

Whole-study findings and limits: Blood of patients with ankylosing spondylitis appeared to be characterized by a TCR beta motif of several highly homologous variants. Clones tied to disease were said to be significantly enriched in matched ankylosing spondylitis synovial fluid.

Quantitative 5'-RACE with molecular barcodes was used to make the TCR beta libraries. TCRdb re-analysed the 5' RACE reads in MiXCR, keeping a single row per CDR3 protein. The profile covers around 770,000 distinct CDR3 sequences, with 10% to 15% appearing a single time and 0.51% taken by the ten largest. V was cut by 2 bases and J by 6 bases, with 7 bases left in between. The CDR3 is 11 amino acids. Germline assignment: CDR1 DFQATT and CDR2 SNEGSKA (reference sequence). The source is a male donor with ankylosing spondylitis. Material for sequencing was blood, either unsorted or a sorted T cell fraction (not recorded which). The chain uses TRBV20-1 and TRBJ1-2; D unresolved. The CDR3 loop is CSARTYDGYTF. The CDR3 DNA sequence: TGCAGTGCTAGAACGTATGATGGCTACACCTTC.